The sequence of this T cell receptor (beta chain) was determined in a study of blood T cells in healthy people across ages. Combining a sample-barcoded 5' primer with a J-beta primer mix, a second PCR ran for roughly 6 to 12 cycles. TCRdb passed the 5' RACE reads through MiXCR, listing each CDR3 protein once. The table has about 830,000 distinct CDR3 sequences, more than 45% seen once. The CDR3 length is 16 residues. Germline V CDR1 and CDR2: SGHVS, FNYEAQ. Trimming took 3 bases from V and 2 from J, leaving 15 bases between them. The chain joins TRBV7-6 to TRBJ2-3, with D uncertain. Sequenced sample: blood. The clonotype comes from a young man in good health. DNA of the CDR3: TGTGCCAGCAGCTTGCGGAACGGGTTCCTCACAGATACGCAGTATTTT. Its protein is CASSLRNGFLTDTQYF.